This entry is about one TCR beta chain. The data derive from a study of blood T cell repertoires in COVID-19. Repertoires were generated with immunoSEQ multiplex PCR, while TCRdb's copy carries only in-frame clones and drops some. The table shows a few hundred thousand clones, with 75% to 90% occurring only once. V was pared by 0 bases and J by 4 bases, with 14 bases between. Germline lookup yields CDR1 SGHVS and CDR2 FQNEAQ. This CDR3 has 16 residues. This sequence joins TRBV7-8 and TRBJ2-3; weak D call: TRBD1 (6 bases). The sequence was collected from a man aged 25 to 45 who had recovered from COVID-19. The sample comprised PBMCs or T cells enriched from blood (not recorded which). CDR3 DNA sequence: TGTGCCAGCAGCTTAGCGAACAGGGTCGTGGCAGATACGCAGTATTTT. This sequence encodes CASSLANRVVADTQYF.